A single T cell receptor (beta chain) is shown here with its context. The antigen it binds to is not known. The sample holds no much larger clone one base away, and base qualities are not on file. The data derive from a study of response to subunit inactivated influenza vaccine (dated by TCRdb to 2016 to 2019). Study-level background: To follow how T cells responded to a trivalent subunit inactivated influenza vaccine, the researchers relied on deep quantitative profiling of the T cell receptor repertoire.

Beyond this particular receptor, the publication reports: The authors suggested that each seasonal influenza vaccination may recruit only a limited number of new T cells.

Library prep was done by RT-PCR. This sample was sequenced with an Illumina HiSeq 2500. TCRdb reworked the public reads: Q25 trimming with fastp, MiXCR clone assembly, productive beta chains retained. Every entry covers one CDR3 protein and lists the most common genes and DNA from its rows. In this sample the table shows some 640,000 distinct CDR3 sequences, about 15% of which occur a single time. The ten largest make up 5.5% to 7% of the sample. The CDR3 goes from the cysteine to the phenylalanine over 14 residues. Kept here is only the CDR3 DNA, which spans 42 bases and is read in frame from base 1. V is shortened by 6 bases, J by 7 bases, and the region joining them spans 16 bases.

This specimen consisted of PBMCs from blood, obtained 14 to 15 days before vaccination. Rearrangement joined TRBV12-3 or TRBV12-4 to TRBJ2-1; no D segment can be confidently identified. This clonotype was sampled from a man aged 50-59 years who received an inactivated influenza vaccine. Donor details come from another sample of the same person, matched by shared clones. The CDR3 reads as follows: CASSPTLSGNEQFF. Read as DNA, the sequence is TGTGCCAGCAGCCCTACCTTATCTGGGAATGAGCAGTTCTTC.